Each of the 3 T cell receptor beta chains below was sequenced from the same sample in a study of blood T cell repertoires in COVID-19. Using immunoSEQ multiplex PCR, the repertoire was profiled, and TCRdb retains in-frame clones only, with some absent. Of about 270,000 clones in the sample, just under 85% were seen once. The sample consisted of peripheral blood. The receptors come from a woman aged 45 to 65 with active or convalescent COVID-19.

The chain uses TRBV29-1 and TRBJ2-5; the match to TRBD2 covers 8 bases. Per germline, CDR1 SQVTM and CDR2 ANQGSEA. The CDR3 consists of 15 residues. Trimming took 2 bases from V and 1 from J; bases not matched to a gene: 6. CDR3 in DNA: TGCAGCGTTGAACGCGCTAGCGGGCCCCAAGAGACCCAGTACTTC. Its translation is CSVERASGPQETQYF.

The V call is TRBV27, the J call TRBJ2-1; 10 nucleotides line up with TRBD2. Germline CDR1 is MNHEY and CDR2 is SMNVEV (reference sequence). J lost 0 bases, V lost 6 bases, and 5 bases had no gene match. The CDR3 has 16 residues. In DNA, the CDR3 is TGTGCCAGCAGGGGACTAGCGTTAAGCTCCTACAATGAGCAGTTCTTC. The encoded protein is CASRGLALSSYNEQFF.

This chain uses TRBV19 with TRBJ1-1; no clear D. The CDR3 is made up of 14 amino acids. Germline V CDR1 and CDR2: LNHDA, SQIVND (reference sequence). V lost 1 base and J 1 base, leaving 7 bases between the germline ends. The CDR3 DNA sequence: TGTGCCAGTAGTATAGGTTCAGGGAACACTGAAGCTTTCTTT. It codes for CASSIGSGNTEAFF. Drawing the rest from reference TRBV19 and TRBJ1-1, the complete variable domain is DGGITQSPKYLFRKEGQNVTLSCEQNLNHDAMYWYRQDPGQGLRLIYYSQIVNDFQKGDIAEGYSVSREKKESFPLTVTSAQKNPTAFYLCASSIGSGNTEAFFGQGTRLTVV.